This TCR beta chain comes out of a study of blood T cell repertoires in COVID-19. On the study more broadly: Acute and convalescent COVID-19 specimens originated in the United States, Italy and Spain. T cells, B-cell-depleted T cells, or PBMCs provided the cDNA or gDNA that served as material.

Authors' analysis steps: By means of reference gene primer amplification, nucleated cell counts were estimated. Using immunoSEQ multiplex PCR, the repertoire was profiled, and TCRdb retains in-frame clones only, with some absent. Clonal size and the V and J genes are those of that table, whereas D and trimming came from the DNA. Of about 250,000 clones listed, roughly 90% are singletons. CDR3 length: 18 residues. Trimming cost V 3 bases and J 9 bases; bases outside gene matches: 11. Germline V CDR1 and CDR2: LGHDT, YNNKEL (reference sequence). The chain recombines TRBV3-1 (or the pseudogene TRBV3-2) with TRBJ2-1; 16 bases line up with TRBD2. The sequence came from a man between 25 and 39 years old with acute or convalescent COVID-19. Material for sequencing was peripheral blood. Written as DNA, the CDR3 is TGTGCCAGCAGCCACCGCGGGACTAGCGGGAGGGTGGGGAGTGAGCAGTTCTTC. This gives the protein CASSHRGTSGRVGSEQFF.